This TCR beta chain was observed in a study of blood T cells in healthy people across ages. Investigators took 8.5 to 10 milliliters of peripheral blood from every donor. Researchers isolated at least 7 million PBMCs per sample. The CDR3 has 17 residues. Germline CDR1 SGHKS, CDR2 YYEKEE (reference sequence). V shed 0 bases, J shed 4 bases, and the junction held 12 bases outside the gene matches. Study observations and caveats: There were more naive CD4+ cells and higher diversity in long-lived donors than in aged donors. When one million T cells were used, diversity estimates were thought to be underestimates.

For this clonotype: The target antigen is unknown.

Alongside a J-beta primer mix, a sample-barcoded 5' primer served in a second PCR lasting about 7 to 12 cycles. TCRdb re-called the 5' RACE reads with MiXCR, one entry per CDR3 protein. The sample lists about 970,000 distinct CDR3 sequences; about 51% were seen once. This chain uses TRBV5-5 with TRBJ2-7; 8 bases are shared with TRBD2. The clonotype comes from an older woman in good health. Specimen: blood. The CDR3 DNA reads TGTGCCAGCAGCTTGGCCGGTAGGAGCGGGAGTGGTTACGAGCAGTACTTC. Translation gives CASSLAGRSGSGYEQYF.